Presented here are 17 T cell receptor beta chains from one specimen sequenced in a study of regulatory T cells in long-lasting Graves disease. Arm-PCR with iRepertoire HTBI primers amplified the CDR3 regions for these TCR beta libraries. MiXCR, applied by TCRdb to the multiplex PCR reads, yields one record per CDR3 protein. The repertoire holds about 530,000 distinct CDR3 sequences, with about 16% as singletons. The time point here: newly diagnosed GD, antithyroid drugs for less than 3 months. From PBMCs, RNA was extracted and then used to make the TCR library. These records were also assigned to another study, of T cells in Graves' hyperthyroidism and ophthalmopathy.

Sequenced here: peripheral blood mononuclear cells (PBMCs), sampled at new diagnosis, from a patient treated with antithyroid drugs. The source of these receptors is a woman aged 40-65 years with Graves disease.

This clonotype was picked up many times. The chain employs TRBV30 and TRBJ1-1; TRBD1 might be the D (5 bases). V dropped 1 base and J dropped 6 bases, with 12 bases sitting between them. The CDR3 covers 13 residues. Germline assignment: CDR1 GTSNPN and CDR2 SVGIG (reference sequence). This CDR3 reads CAWSAGIESEAFF. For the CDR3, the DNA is TGTGCCTGGAGTGCAGGGATCGAATCTGAAGCTTTCTTT.

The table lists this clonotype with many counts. The CDR3 region is CASSLGGAGNEQFF. CDR3 nucleotides: TGTGCCAGCAGCTTAGGGGGGGCGGGGAATGAGCAGTTCTTC. The chain couples TRBV7-8 to TRBJ2-1; D may match TRBD1 or TRBD2 (6 bases each). The V end was cut by 1 base, the J end by 7 bases, with 11 bases between. The CDR3 loop spans 14 amino acids. The germline V gene has CDR1 SGHVS and CDR2 FQNEAQ.

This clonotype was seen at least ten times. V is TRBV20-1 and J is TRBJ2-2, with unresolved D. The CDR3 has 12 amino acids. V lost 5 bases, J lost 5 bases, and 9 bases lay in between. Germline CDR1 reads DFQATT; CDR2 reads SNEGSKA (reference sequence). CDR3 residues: CSASLDTGELFF. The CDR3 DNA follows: TGCAGTGCTTCGCTGGATACCGGGGAGCTGTTTTTT.

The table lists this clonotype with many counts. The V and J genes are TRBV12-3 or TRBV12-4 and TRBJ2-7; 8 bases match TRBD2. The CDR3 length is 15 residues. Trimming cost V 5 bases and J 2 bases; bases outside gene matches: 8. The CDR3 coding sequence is TGTGCCAGCAGTCAGGACGGGGGGGCTGCCTACGAGCAGTACTTC. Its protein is CASSQDGGAAYEQYF.

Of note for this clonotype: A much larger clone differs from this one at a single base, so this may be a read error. The CDR3 region has the DNA TGTGCCAGCAGTTCTCGACGCCCGAATAACTATGGCTACACCTTC. Its translation is CASSSRRPNNYGYTF. The rearrangement links TRBV6-9 to TRBJ1-2, with no clear D. CDR1 and CDR2 (germline): MNHGY, SVAAGI. V was cut by 4 bases and J by 1 base, with 13 bases left in between. This CDR3 has 15 residues.

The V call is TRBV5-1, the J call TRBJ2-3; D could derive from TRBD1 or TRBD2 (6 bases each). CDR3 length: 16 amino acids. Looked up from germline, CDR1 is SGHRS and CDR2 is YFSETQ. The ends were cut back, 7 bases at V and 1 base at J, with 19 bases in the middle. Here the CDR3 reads CASQEIPGAGTDTQYF. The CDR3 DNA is TGCGCCAGCCAAGAAATCCCGGGGGCCGGCACAGATACGCAGTATTTT.

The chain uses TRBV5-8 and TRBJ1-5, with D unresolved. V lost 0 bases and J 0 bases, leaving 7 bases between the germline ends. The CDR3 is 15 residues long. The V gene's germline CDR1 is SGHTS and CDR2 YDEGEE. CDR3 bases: TGTGCCAGCAGCTTGGCGCAGGATAGCAATCAGCCCCAGCATTTT. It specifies CASSLAQDSNQPQHF.

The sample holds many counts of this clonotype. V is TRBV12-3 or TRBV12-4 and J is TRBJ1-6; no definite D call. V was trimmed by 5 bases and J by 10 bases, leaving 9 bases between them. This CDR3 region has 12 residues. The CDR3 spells CASSLPPSPLHF. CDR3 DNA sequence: TGTGCCAGCAGTCTCCCTCCGTCACCCCTCCACTTT.

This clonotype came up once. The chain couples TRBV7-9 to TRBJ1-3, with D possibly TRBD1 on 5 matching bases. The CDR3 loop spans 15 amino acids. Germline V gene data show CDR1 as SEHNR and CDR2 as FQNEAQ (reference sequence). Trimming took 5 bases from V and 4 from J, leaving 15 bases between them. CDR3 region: CASSPGTAVGNTIYF. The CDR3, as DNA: TGTGCCAGCAGCCCCGGGACGGCCGTCGGAAACACCATATATTTT.

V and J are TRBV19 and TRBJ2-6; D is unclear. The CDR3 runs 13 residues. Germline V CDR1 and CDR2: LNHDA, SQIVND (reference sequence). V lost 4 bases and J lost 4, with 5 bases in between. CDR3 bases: TGTGCCAGTAGTAGGACGGGGGCCAACGTCCTGACTTTC. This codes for CASSRTGANVLTF.

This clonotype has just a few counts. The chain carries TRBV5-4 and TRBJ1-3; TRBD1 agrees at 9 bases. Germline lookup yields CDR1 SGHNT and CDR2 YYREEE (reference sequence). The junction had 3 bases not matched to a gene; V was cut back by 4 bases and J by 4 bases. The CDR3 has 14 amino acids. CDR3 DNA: TGTGCCAGCAGCACGGACAGGGGAGGAAACACCATATATTTT. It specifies CASSTDRGGNTIYF.

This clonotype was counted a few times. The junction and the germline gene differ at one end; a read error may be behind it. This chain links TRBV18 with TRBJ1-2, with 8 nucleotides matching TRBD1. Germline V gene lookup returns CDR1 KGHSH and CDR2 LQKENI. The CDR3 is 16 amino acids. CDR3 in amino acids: CVSSREGTGANYGYTF. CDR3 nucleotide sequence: TGTGTCAGCTCTCGTGAGGGGACAGGAGCTAACTATGGCTACACCTTC.

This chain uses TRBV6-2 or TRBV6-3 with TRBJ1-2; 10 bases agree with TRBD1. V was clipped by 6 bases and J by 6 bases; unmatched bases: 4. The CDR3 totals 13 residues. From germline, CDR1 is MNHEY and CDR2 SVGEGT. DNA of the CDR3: TGTGCCAGCAGACGGGACAGGGGAAATGGCTACACCTTC. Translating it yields CASRRDRGNGYTF.

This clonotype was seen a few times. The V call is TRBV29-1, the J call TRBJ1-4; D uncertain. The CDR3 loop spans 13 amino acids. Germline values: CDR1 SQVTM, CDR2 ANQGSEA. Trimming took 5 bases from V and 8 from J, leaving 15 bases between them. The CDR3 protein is CSVYGPRGEKLFF. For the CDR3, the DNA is TGCAGCGTTTACGGCCCCCGAGGCGAAAAACTGTTTTTT.

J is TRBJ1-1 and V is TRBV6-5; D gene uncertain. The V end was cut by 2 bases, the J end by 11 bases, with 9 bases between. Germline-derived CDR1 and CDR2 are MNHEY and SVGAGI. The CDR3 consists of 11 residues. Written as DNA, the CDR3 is TGTGCCAGCAGTTACGCCGGTCGTGCTTTCTTT. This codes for CASSYAGRAFF.

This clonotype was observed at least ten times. Written as DNA, the CDR3 is TGTGCCTGGAACCCGACCGGTGAAAAACTGTTTTTT. It translates to CAWNPTGEKLFF. The chain carries TRBV30 and TRBJ1-4, with no clear D. This CDR3 is 12 amino acids long. CDR1 is GTSNPN and CDR2 is SVGIG in the germline V gene (reference sequence). With 4 bases removed from V and 7 bases from J, the gap between germline ends came to 10 bases.

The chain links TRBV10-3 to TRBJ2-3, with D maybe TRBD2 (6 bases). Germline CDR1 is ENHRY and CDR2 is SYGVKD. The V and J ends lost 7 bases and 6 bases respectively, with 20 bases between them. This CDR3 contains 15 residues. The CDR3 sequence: CAITEGWTTRDTQYF. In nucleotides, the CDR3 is TGTGCCATCACCGAGGGGTGGACTACTCGGGATACGCAGTATTTT.